This section outlines one TCR beta chain sequence together with its context. Its antigen remains unknown. Repertoires were generated with immunoSEQ multiplex PCR, while TCRdb's copy carries only in-frame clones and drops some. This table has 5,000 or so clones, over 70% appearing once. The source of the sample is a study of T cells after posttransplantation cyclophosphamide. General study points: Recipient CMV seropositivity and CMV reactivation strongly tracked TRB clonality. Skin or GI-infiltrating T cells shared few TRB sequences with blood. Donor CD8+ memory clones often dominated recipient blood repertoires at later times.

Treatment was busulfan-fludarabine conditioning, a marrow graft, and cyclophosphamide on days +3 and +4. CDR1 WNHNN and CDR2 SYGVQD come from the germline V gene (reference sequence). Trimming removed 6 bases from V and 2 bases from J, with 17 bases in between. CDR3 length equals 16 residues. The input for sequencing was PBMCs, taken after allogeneic stem cell transplant with posttransplant cyclophosphamide. This chain uses TRBV10-1 with TRBJ1-5; D is possibly TRBD1 (5 bases). The clonotype originates from a male patient aged 55 to 70 who received an allogeneic stem cell transplant from an unrelated donor, was CMV-positive, and had no GVHD. These T cells may partly come from the graft donor. CDR3 in amino acids: CASRVGGGRRNQPQHF. DNA of the CDR3: TGCGCCAGCAGAGTGGGGGGGGGAAGACGCAATCAGCCCCAGCATTTT.